Here is one T cell receptor (beta chain) with its context. Its antigen target is currently unknown. Base qualities were left out, and no much larger clone turns up one base away. This record comes from a study of cytomegalovirus exposure and HLA in healthy donors (dated by TCRdb to about 2017). About the investigation overall: In an earlier analysis of some 550 of the donors, 276 Gb of sequence data and 95 million to 130 million unique TCR beta sequences from about 190 million T cells were reported. Roughly 320 gigabases of sequencing data and approximately 92 million unique TCR sequences made up an early release that covered roughly 670 HLA-typed donors. Among the roughly 400 genotyped donors, more than 70% belonged to the genetic ancestry cluster associated with self-reported Caucasian donors. The study was designed to test whether signatures of past pathogen exposure could be identified by cataloging public T cell receptors. The study used immunosequencing to profile the T cell repertoires of 600 to 850 subjects and linked those repertoires to cytomegalovirus serostatus. A separate validation cohort of 100 to 150 different subjects was used in addition to the 666-subject first cohort. To predict cytomegalovirus infection status, the study combined high-throughput TCR immunosequencing, statistical association of individual TCRs with disease status, and machine learning. In a later analysis, previously published TCR beta repertoires from hundreds of donors were re-analyzed and high-resolution HLA genotyping was added so that TCR occurrence patterns could be studied. Rather than drawing on any new phenotypic data, the later analysis identified candidate immune exposures from TCR beta sequences and the way those sequences occurred across donors. To decide whether each TCR beta V gene segment behaved as functional or pseudogenic, an earlier analysis of some 570 of the donors relied on high-throughput TCR beta sequencing. Donor age, sex, ethnicity and CMV serostatus were collected together with the repertoire data. A later genetic analysis used genome-wide SNP genotypes for about 65% of the 666 donors, treating that subset as a discovery cohort. All discovery cohort repertoires had been generated on a single sequencing platform. Class I and class II HLA loci were covered by the typing at four-digit resolution. The number of typed donors differed by locus: roughly 620-630 for A, B, C, DRB1 and DQB1; 522 for DQA1; 606 for DPA1; and around 470 for DPB1. Four or five DR-DQ haplotypes were handled as single units for association and clustering, since linkage in the cohort was strong. Among approximately 370 genotyped donors of the cohort, an average of roughly 230,000 unique TCR beta nucleotide sequences was sequenced per donor, of which approximately 18% were non-productive.

On the study overall, not on this receptor specifically: Because some donors lacked HLA typing at each locus, the association tests relied only on the typed subset. Immune exposure information for the cohort was limited to CMV serostatus. When HLA alleles, especially DR and DQ, strongly co-occurred, TCR associations were difficult to assign to individual alleles. In a later analysis, the rate of TCR association differed among HLA loci, with DRB1 alleles having the most associated TCRs and HLA-C alleles having the fewest. Some IMGT-functional V segments, including TRBV6-2 and TRBV6-3, could not be distinguished by the 87-base-pair reads and were therefore excluded. A later genetic analysis associated a missense DCLRE1C variant with V-gene and J-gene trimming of TCR beta chains, and an independent cohort replicated the association. Specific HLA alleles were associated with 15,000 to 20,000 TCR beta sequences at a false discovery rate of 0.05 in a later analysis. Cytomegalovirus status was reported to be diagnosed by the classifier with high specificity and sensitivity in both the original and validation cohorts. Linkage disequilibrium might explain the correlated functional status among segregating V segments, but an unknown experimental factor could not be ruled out. While some public TCRs were present in many individuals, most TCR sequences turned up only very rarely across donors. In a later genetic analysis, fewer N-insertions in productive TCRs were reported among donors in an Asian-associated ancestry cluster than the roughly 700-donor mean. According to a later analysis, parvovirus B19, influenza, CMV and Epstein-Barr virus appeared linked to several top co-occurrence clusters. A few of the identified cytomegalovirus-associated TCR beta chains were confirmed in vitro to be specific for cytomegalovirus antigens. A further reported finding was that TCR beta sequences accurately predicted the HLA-A and HLA-B alleles for most subjects in the first cohort. The study listed 150 to 200 TCR beta chains as associated with cytomegalovirus. In a later analysis, HLA-associated TCR beta chains were found to be more clonally expanded and to have lower generation probabilities than equally common non-associated chains. The sequencing pipeline was judged likely to have produced a cluster of highly shared sequence variants as a technical artifact. Sequencing depth was assumed to be roughly uniform across donors in the presence/absence analyses, though that assumption may not hold. This cohort had only TCR beta chains sequenced, and the lack of alpha or paired-chain data limited which features could be detected. The authors suggested that the approach could potentially be extended to other disease states and immunological phenotypes. According to a later analysis, most CMV-associated TCR beta chains appeared to be HLA-restricted, and the HLA associations seemed to be driven largely by CMV exposure. The earlier analysis of fewer than 750 of the donors excluded fewer than 20 rarely observed V segments, including chromosome 9 orphons, because counts were too low. An earlier analysis of around 500 of the donors showed that most TCR beta V segments appeared in productive rearrangements either about 90% or about 30% of the time, which broadly matched IMGT annotations.

CDR3 length: 18 amino acids, cysteine to phenylalanine. The read is trimmed to its CDR3 DNA, 54 bases read in frame from base 1. From a lookup of the germline V gene (reference sequence), CDR1 and CDR2 are LNHDA and SQIVND. Trimming leaves V shorter by 5 bases and J shorter by 5 bases, with the junction holding 15 bases beyond the gene matches. To prepare the library, the immunoSEQ multiplex PCR assay was applied. A mixture of 60 forward primers for TCR Vbeta segments and 13 reverse primers for TCR Jbeta segments was used in the multiplex PCR. The CDR3 region of rearranged TCR beta genes was amplified from genomic DNA with a multiplex PCR assay. The Illumina HiSeq System was used to sequence the amplified TCR beta libraries as 87-base-pair reads. In the authors' own workflow: A later analysis counted 65 million to 90 million unique TCR beta chains across the 640 or so repertoires, and roughly 9.9 million of these chains were shared by at least two donors. Raw reads were error-corrected and collapsed into unique sequences by a nearest-neighbor algorithm in which closely related sequences were merged to remove PCR and sequencing errors. Alignment of CDR3 sequences to IMGT reference sequences was used to assign V, D and J gene segments. For a sequence to be retained, at least a six-nucleotide match to both a V gene segment and a J gene segment was required. A rearrangement was called productive if the CDR3 had no stop codons and remained in frame with V and J, and every other rearrangement was called non-productive. Following IMGT convention, CDR3 was defined as the stretch from the second conserved V-encoded cysteine up to the conserved J-encoded phenylalanine. The earlier analysis of about 590 of the donors excluded sequences that lacked an unambiguous match to a single V gene segment. An earlier analysis of 587 of the donors called V segments functional above 56.7% productive rearrangements and segregating when the between-donor standard deviation exceeded 5%. A statistical classification framework was built to diagnose cytomegalovirus status from the catalog of TCR beta chain sequences. V and J gene assignment, in a later analysis, came from comparing TCR nucleotide sequences with IMGT/GENE-DB human TR gene sequences. A later analysis assigned CDR3 sequences and most-parsimonious VDJ recombination scenarios with the TCRdist pipeline. In a later analysis, every TCR beta chain was defined by the combination of its CDR3 amino acid sequence and its V-gene family, and reads without a unique V-gene family were dropped. As a way to deal with suspected cross-contamination and a sequencing artifact, a later analysis dropped nearly 600 nucleotide sequences that were highly shared and had low generation probability. For each public chain, a later analysis derived a clonal expansion index from normalized ranks of inferred template counts within each repertoire. In a later analysis, generation probabilities were computed with a VDJ recombination model fitted to out-of-frame rearrangements, and the resulting probabilities were checked against IGoR. In a later analysis, hypergeometric tests were used to score TCR-TCR, TCR-HLA and TCR-CMV co-occurrence, with a repertoire-size bias correction applied to TCR pairs. To estimate false discovery rates, a later analysis permuted the HLA or CMV assignments 20 times. A later analysis grouped co-occurring TCRs with DBSCAN, adding TCRdist sequence similarity when clustering within HLA-allele-positive subsets. Repertoires with fewer than 30,000 or more than 120,000 public chains, plus five repertoires with anomalous nucleotide sharing, were excluded from co-occurrence clustering. TCRdb holds this immuneACCESS table with in-frame rearrangements only. Some clones are missing; in checked studies, unresolved V genes explain under half, and the rest has no known cause. Clonal size and the V and J genes are those of that table, whereas D and trimming came from the DNA. For this sample there are approximately 190,000 clones; approximately 80% appear just once. The ten largest make up 13% to 15% of the sample.

The cohort comprised hundreds of healthy bone marrow donors. At the time of sampling, all cohort members were nominally healthy, though unrecorded immune exposures were likely present. The donor was CMV seropositive and was included in the group of almost 300 seropositive cohort members. A peripheral blood sample was collected from each donor, and TCR beta sequencing was performed on peripheral blood mononuclear cells. The Qiagen DNeasy Blood Extraction Kit was used to extract genomic DNA from the blood cell samples. The rearranged segments are TRBV19 and TRBJ2-2, and 9 junction bases match TRBD1. The clonotype was recovered from a woman aged 25 to 39 in good health and CMV-seropositive. Sequencing input: PBMCs. The CDR3 loop reads CASSLTGGVFGGTGELFF. The sequence in DNA is TGTGCCAGTAGTTTAACAGGGGGCGTATTCGGTGGGACCGGGGAGCTGTTTTTT. With all but the CDR3 taken from the reference TRBV19 and TRBJ2-2 genes, the full variable domain is: DGGITQSPKYLFRKEGQNVTLSCEQNLNHDAMYWYRQDPGQGLRLIYYSQIVNDFQKGDIAEGYSVSREKKESFPLTVTSAQKNPTAFYLCASSLTGGVFGGTGELFFGEGSRLTVL.